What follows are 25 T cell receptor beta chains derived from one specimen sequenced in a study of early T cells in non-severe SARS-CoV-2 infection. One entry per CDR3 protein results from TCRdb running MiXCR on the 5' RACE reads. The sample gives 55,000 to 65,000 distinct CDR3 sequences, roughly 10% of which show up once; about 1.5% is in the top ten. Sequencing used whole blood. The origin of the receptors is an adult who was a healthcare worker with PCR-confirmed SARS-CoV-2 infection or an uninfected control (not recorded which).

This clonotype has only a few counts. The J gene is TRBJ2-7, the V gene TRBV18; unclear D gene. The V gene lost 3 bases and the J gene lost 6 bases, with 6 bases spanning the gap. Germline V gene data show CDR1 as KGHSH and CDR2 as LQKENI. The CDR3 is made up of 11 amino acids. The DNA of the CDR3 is TGTGCCAGCTCACCTGGTCTCGAGCAGTACTTC. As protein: CASSPGLEQYF.

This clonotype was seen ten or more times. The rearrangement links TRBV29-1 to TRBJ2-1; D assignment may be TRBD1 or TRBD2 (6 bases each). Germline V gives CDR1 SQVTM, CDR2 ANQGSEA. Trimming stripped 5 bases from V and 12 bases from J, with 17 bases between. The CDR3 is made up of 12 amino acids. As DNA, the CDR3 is TGCAGCGTTCAGGACGGGGGCCCACCGCAGTTCTTC. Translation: CSVQDGGPPQFF.

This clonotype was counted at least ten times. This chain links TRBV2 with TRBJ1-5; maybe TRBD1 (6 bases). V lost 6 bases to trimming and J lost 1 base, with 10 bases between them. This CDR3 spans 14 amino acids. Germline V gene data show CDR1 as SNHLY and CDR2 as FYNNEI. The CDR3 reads CASRKGGSNQPQHF. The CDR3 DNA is TGTGCCAGCAGAAAGGGGGGGAGCAATCAGCCCCAGCATTTT.

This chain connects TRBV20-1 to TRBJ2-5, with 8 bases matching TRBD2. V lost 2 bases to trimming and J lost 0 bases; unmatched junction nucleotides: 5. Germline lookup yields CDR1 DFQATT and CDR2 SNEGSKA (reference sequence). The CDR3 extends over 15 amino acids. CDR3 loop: CSARRLARYQETQYF. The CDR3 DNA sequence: TGCAGTGCTAGAAGACTAGCGAGGTACCAAGAGACCCAGTACTTC.

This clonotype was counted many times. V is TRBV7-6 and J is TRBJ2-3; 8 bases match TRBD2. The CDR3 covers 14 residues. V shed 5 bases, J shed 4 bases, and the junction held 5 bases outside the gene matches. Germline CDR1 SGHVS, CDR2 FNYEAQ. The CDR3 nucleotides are TGTGCCAGCAGCCGCGGACTAGCCCCAGATACGCAGTATTTT. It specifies CASSRGLAPDTQYF. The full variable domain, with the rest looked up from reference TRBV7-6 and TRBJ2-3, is GAGVSQSPRYKVTKRGQDVALRCDPISGHVSLYWYRQALGQGPEFLTYFNYEAQQDKSGLPNDRFSAERPEGSISTLTIQRTEQRDSAMYRCASSRGLAPDTQYFGPGTRLTVL.

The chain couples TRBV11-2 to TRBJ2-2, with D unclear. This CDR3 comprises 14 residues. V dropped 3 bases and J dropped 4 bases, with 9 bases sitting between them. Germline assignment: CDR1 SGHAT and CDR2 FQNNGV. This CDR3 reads CASSFLSFTGELFF. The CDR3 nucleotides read TGTGCCAGCAGCTTTTTGTCCTTCACCGGGGAGCTGTTTTTT.

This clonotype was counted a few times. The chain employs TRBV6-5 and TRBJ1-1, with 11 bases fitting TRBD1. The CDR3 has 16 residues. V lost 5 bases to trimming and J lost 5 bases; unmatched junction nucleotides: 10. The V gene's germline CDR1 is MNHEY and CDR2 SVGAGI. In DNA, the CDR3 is TGTGCCAGCAGTCCCTTTGGGACAGGGGGGTTTACTGAAGCTTTCTTT. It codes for CASSPFGTGGFTEAFF.

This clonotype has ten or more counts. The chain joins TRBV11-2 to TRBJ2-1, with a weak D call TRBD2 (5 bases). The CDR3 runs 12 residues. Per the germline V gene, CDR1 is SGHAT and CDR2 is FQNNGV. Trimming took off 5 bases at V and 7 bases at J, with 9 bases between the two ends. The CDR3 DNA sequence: TGTGCCAGCAGCCCAGGCGGGAATGAGCAGTTCTTC. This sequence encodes CASSPGGNEQFF.

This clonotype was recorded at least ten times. The CDR3 DNA reads as TGTGCCAGCAGTCGGACGAATCTTATGAACACTGAAGCTTTCTTT. Amino acid sequence: CASSRTNLMNTEAFF. V is TRBV28 and J is TRBJ1-1; no reliable D call. CDR1 MDHEN and CDR2 SYDVKM come from the germline V gene. The germline V and J ends were trimmed by 5 bases and 0 bases, with 13 bases remaining between them. There are 15 residues in the CDR3. Filled out from reference TRBV28 and TRBJ1-1, the complete variable domain reads DVKVTQSSRYLVKRTGEKVFLECVQDMDHENMFWYRQDPGLGLRLIYFSYDVKMKEKGDIPEGYSVSREKKERFSLILESASTNQTSMYLCASSRTNLMNTEAFFGQGTRLTVV.

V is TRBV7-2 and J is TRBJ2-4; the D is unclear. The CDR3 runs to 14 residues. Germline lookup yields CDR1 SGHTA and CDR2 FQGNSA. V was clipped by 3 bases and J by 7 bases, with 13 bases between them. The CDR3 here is CASSFVGWGNIQYF. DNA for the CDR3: TGTGCCAGCAGCTTTGTCGGATGGGGTAACATTCAGTACTTC.

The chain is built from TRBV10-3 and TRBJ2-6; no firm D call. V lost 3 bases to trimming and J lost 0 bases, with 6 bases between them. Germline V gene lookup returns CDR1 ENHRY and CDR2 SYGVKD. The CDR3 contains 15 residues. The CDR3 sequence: CAISELDSGANVLTF. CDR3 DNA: TGTGCCATCAGTGAATTAGACTCTGGGGCCAACGTCCTGACTTTC.

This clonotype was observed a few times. CDR3 sequence (DNA): TGCGCCAGCAGCTTGGGCCTAGCCTACAATGAGCAGTTCTTC. As protein: CASSLGLAYNEQFF. V and J are TRBV5-1 and TRBJ2-1; D gene uncertain. V lost 0 bases and J lost 2, with 6 bases in between. Germline V lookup: CDR1 SGHRS, CDR2 YFSETQ. CDR3 size: 14 residues.

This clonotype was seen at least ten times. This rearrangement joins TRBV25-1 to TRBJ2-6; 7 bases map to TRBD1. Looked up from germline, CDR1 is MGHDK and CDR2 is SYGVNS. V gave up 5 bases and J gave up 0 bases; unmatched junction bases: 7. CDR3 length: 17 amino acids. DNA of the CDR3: TGTGCCAGCAGTCGTAGACAGGGTTACTCTGGGGCCAACGTCCTGACTTTC. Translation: CASSRRQGYSGANVLTF.

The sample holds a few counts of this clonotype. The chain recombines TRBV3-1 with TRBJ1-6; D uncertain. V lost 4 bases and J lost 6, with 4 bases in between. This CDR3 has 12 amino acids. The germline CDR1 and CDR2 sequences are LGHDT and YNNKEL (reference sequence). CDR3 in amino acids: CASSRINSPLHF. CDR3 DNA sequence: TGTGCCAGCAGCCGGATTAATTCACCCCTCCACTTT.

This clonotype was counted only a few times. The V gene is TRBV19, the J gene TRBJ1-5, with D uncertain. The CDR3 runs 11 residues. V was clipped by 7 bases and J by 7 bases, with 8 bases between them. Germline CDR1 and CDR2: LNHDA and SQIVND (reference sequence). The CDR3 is CASTNGQPQHF. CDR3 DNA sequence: TGTGCCAGTACGAACGGCCAGCCCCAGCATTTT.

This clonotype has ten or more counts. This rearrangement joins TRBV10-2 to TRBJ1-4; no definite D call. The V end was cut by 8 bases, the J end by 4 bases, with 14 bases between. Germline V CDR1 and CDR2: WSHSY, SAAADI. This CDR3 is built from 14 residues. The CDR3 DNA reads TGCGCCAGCGGAACCGGGTCCTTTAATGAAAAACTGTTTTTT. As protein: CASGTGSFNEKLFF.

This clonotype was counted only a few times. CDR3 sequence (DNA): TGTGCCAGTAGTAGGGGAAATCAAGAGACCCAGTACTTC. As protein: CASSRGNQETQYF. The chain employs TRBV19 and TRBJ2-5; no firm D call. Germline CDR1 reads LNHDA; CDR2 reads SQIVND (reference sequence). This CDR3 is 13 amino acids long. Trimming stripped 4 bases from V and 2 bases from J, with 8 bases between. The full variable domain, completed using reference TRBV19 and TRBJ2-5, is DGGITQSPKYLFRKEGQNVTLSCEQNLNHDAMYWYRQDPGQGLRLIYYSQIVNDFQKGDIAEGYSVSREKKESFPLTVTSAQKNPTAFYLCASSRGNQETQYFGPGTRLLVL.

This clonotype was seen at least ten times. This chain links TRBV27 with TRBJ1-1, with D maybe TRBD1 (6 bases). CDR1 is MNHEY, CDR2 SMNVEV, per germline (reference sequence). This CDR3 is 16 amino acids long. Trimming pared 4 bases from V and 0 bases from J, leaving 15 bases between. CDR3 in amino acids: CASSSRQDVMNTEAFF. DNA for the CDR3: TGTGCCAGCAGTTCCCGACAGGACGTCATGAACACTGAAGCTTTCTTT.

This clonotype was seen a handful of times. The chain's CDR3 is CASSLPQGAFSSYNEQFF. The CDR3 DNA sequence: TGTGCCAGCAGCTTACCCCAGGGCGCATTCAGCTCCTACAATGAGCAGTTCTTC. The chain carries TRBV7-9 and TRBJ2-1, with D possibly TRBD1 on 5 matching bases. The CDR3 sequence is 18 residues long. Germline-derived CDR1 and CDR2 are SEHNR and FQNEAQ (reference sequence). Trimming took 2 bases from V and 0 from J, leaving 17 bases between them. The full variable domain, its missing parts supplied by reference TRBV7-9 and TRBJ2-1, is DTGVSQNPRHKITKRGQNVTFRCDPISEHNRLYWYRQTLGQGPEFLTYFQNEAQLEKSRLLSDRFSAERPKGSFSTLEIQRTEQGDSAMYLCASSLPQGAFSSYNEQFFGPGTRLTVL.

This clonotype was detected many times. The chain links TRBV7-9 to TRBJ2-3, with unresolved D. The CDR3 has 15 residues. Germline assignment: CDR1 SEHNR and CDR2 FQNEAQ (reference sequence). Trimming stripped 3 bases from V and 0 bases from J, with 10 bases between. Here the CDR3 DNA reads TGTGCCAGCAGCTTGGAACCCCTTAGCACAGATACGCAGTATTTT. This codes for CASSLEPLSTDTQYF. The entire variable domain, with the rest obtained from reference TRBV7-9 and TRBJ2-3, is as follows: DTGVSQNPRHKITKRGQNVTFRCDPISEHNRLYWYRQTLGQGPEFLTYFQNEAQLEKSRLLSDRFSAERPKGSFSTLEIQRTEQGDSAMYLCASSLEPLSTDTQYFGPGTRLTVL.

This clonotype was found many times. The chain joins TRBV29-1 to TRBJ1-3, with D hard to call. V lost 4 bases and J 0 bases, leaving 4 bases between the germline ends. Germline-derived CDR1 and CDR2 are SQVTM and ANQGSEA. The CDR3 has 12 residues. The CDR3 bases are TGCAGCGTTGTGAGCTCTGGAAACACCATATATTTT. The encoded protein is CSVVSSGNTIYF. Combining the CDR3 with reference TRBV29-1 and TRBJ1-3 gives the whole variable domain SAVISQKPSRDICQRGTSLTIQCQVDSQVTMMFWYRQQPGQSLTLIATANQGSEATYESGFVIDKFPISRPNLTFSTLTVSNMSPEDSSIYLCSVVSSGNTIYFGEGSWLTVV.

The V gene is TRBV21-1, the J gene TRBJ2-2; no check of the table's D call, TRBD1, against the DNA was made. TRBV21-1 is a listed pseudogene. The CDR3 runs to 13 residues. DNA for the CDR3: TGTGCCAGCAGCCAACAGGGTCCCGGGGAGCTGTTTTTT. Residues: CASSQQGPGELFF.

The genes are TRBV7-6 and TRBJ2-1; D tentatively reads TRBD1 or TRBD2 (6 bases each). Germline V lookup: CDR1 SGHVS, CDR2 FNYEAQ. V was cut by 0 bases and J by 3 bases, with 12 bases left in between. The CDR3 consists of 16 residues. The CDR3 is CASSLAWGAGYNEQFF. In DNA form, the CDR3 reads TGTGCCAGCAGCTTAGCATGGGGGGCCGGCTACAATGAGCAGTTCTTC.

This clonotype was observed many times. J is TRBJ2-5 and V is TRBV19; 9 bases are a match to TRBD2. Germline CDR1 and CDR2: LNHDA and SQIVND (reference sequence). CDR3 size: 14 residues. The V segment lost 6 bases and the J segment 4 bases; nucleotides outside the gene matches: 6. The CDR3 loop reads CASRDSGGRETQYF. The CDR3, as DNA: TGTGCCAGTAGGGATAGCGGGGGTCGAGAGACCCAGTACTTC.

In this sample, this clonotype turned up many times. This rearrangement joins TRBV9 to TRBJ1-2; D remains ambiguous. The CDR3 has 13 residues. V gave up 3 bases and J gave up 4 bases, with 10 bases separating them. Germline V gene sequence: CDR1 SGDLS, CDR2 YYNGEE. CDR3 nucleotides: TGTGCCAGCAGCGGAGGCGGGTCCTATGGCTACACCTTC. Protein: CASSGGGSYGYTF.